This T cell receptor beta chain is drawn from a study of T cell clonality in common variable immunodeficiency. The CDR3 runs 13 residues. Germline V lookup: CDR1 LNHDA, CDR2 SQIVND (reference sequence). In its sample, this clone was seen many times. What it binds is not known. The read halts 3 residues ahead of the CDR3 end, with the missing end drawn from the germline J gene. For at least one year, all CVID subjects received replacement immunoglobulin. Findings of the study overall: In common variable immunodeficiency, TCR beta chains reportedly carried fewer deletions and N-nucleotide insertions. Links between repertoire features and CVID complications were heterogeneity-limited. CVID subjects had higher TCRbeta clonality than healthy controls, most marked in about a third.

Control and CVID samples contributed equal amounts of genomic DNA. Libraries were prepared by immunoSEQ multiplex PCR; TCRdb keeps only in-frame clonotypes and omits some of them. This repertoire lists about 23,000 clones without singletons; approximately 8.9% sits in the top ten. The V call is TRBV19, the J call TRBJ1-2; 8 positions agree with TRBD1. This TCR came from a human donor with common variable immunodeficiency. Sequences were obtained from peripheral blood mononuclear cells. The CDR3 here is CASSPRTGQGYTF. The sequenced part of the CDR3 DNA is TGTGCCAGTAGTCCCCGGACAGGGCAGGGC.